A selection of T cell receptor beta chains follows, all from one sample in a study of cytomegalovirus exposure and HLA in healthy donors. Here immunoSEQ multiplex PCR was the method, and the copy in TCRdb shows in-frame clones only, minus some. Counted here are fewer than 250,000 clones, around nine tenths occurring once; the ten biggest clones make up roughly 1.8%. Sequences were obtained from PBMCs. The receptors come from a woman aged 18-29 years in good health and CMV-seronegative. The CDR3 runs from the conserved cysteine through the conserved F or W. Fields, in order: CDR3 length, V gene, J gene, clone size, D gene, CDR3 DNA, CDR3 protein. A D gene is named only where the DNA matches it firmly. Part of the rows lack a size; the others show once, few, many or a class for expanded clones.

>17|TRBV15|TRBJ2-7|few|NA
TGTGCCACCAGCAGAGAAGCCCTTGACAGGCGGCCCGGCGAGCAGTACTTC
CATSREALDRRPGEQYF
>11|TRBV20-1|TRBJ1-1|few|NA
TGCAGTACAACCCCGGGGCTGGGGGGTTTCTTT
CSTTPGLGGFF
>12|TRBV6-5|TRBJ2-7|NA|NA
TGTGCCAGCCGAGGGGACTCGGGGGAGCAGTACTTC
CASRGDSGEQYF
>15|TRBV6-1|TRBJ1-5|NA|NA
TGTGCCAGCATCCCTAGCAGGAGTAGCAATCAGCCCCAGCATTTT
CASIPSRSSNQPQHF
>15|TRBV6-5|TRBJ2-6|few|TRBD1
TGTGCCAGCAGACCGACAGGGTCTGGGGCCAACGTCCTGACTTTC
CASRPTGSGANVLTF
>16|TRBV19|TRBJ1-3|NA|NA
TGTGCCAGTAAAGCCCCGGGATTTTACTCTGGAAACACCATATATTTT
CASKAPGFYSGNTIYF
>15|TRBV30|TRBJ1-2|few|TRBD1
TGTGCCTGGAGCCCGCGACAGGGCTCAGGATACGGCTACACCTTC
CAWSPRQGSGYGYTF
>13|TRBV7-2|TRBJ1-1|NA|TRBD1
TGTGCCAGCAGCCCCAGGGGGGAAACAAGAGCTTTCTTT
CASSPRGETRAFF
>9|TRBV20-1|TRBJ2-5|NA|NA
TGCAGTGCTTTGAGGACCCAGTACTTC
CSALRTQYF
>14|TRBV11-3|TRBJ2-1|few|NA
TGTGCCAGCAGCTCCCCTTCCGGTGACAATGAGCAGTTCTTC
CASSSPSGDNEQFF
>13|TRBV10-1|TRBJ2-2|NA|NA
TGCGCCAGCAGCTCGTCAGACACCGGGGAGCTGTTTTTT
CASSSSDTGELFF
>13|TRBV6-1|TRBJ1-1|few|NA
TGTGCCAGCGACCCAGGATTTAGCACTGAAGCTTTCTTT
CASDPGFSTEAFF
>21|TRBV5-1|TRBJ1-4|NA|TRBD1
TGCGCCAGCAGCTTGGTGGCCCGTACAGGGGTATCCCTCTCAACTAATGAAAAACTGTTTTTT
CASSLVARTGVSLSTNEKLFF
>14|TRBV19|TRBJ2-1|NA|NA
TGTGCCAGTAGTATTAGTATCTCCTACAATGAGCAGTTCTTC
CASSISISYNEQFF
>17|TRBV2|TRBJ1-1|few|NA
TGTGCCAGCACAAAATATCCACAGGGCACCATGAACACTGAAGCTTTCTTT
CASTKYPQGTMNTEAFF
>16|TRBV23-1|TRBJ1-4|NA|TRBD1
TGCGCCAGCAGTCAGGAGGGACAGGAAGCTAATGAAAAACTGTTTTTT
CASSQEGQEANEKLFF
>13|TRBV7-9|TRBJ2-7|NA|NA
TGTGCCAGCAGCCCCCCGGGTGGGTACGAGCAGTACTTC
CASSPPGGYEQYF
>12|TRBV2|TRBJ1-4|NA|NA
TGTGCCAGCAAGAGGTCAGAGGAAAAACTGTTTTTT
CASKRSEEKLFF
>18|TRBV18|TRBJ2-1|NA|TRBD2
TGTGCCAGCTCACCGACTGCCGCGGGACTAGCGCCCTACAATGAGCAGTTCTTC
CASSPTAAGLAPYNEQFF
>15|TRBV5-6|TRBJ2-7|few|TRBD1
TGTGCCAGCAGCTTAAGACAGGGGGTAGCTTACGAGCAGTACTTC
CASSLRQGVAYEQYF
>15|TRBV5-1|TRBJ2-7|NA|NA
TGCGCCAGCAGCTTGGAGGTTTACACAGCCTACGAGCAGTACTTC
CASSLEVYTAYEQYF
>14|TRBV6-5|TRBJ2-5|NA|NA
TGTGCCAGCAGTTACTCATCAGGGTATGAGACCCAGTACTTC
CASSYSSGYETQYF
>15|TRBV6-5|TRBJ2-7|NA|TRBD1
TGTGCCAGCAGTTACTCCGGGGACAGTTCCTACGAGCAGTACTTC
CASSYSGDSSYEQYF
>13|TRBV19|TRBJ1-1|NA|NA
TGTGCCAGTAGTATGACAGTGAACACTGAAGCTTTCTTT
CASSMTVNTEAFF
>16|TRBV7-8|TRBJ2-2|NA|TRBD2
TGTGCCAGCAGCTTAGGCGGGAGCGGGAGCACCGGGGAGCTGTTTTTT
CASSLGGSGSTGELFF
>15|TRBV28|TRBJ1-5|NA|NA
TGTGCCAGCAGTTTAGGAACAGGGTGGAATCAGCCCCAGCATTTT
CASSLGTGWNQPQHF
>19|TRBV13|TRBJ2-3|once|TRBD2
TGTGCCAGCAGCAGGCCGGGACTATCCTCCGGGGGTGGAACAGATACGCAGTATTTT
CASSRPGLSSGGGTDTQYF
>12|TRBV6-5|TRBJ2-5|NA|NA
TGTGCCAGCAGTTACGGCAGGGGATACCAGTACTTC
CASSYGRGYQYF
>12|TRBV28|TRBJ1-2|NA|TRBD1
TGTGCCAGCAGCTACAGGGGCTATGGCTACACCTTC
CASSYRGYGYTF
>14|TRBV4-1|TRBJ2-7|NA|NA
TGCGCCAGCAGCCAAGATCCGGACAATCGATGGCAGTACTTC
CASSQDPDNRWQYF
>16|TRBV30|TRBJ1-1|NA|TRBD1
TGTGCCAGCCGACGGGACAGGGGGAGCCGGAACACTGAAGCTTTCTTT
CASRRDRGSRNTEAFF
>12|TRBV9|TRBJ2-1|NA|NA
TGTGCCAGCAGCCCCAGCTACAATGAGCAGTTCTTC
CASSPSYNEQFF
>12|TRBV6-5|TRBJ1-6|NA|NA
TGTGCCAGCAGTTCCCGATCGGGATCCCTCCACTTT
CASSSRSGSLHF
>17|TRBV7-2|TRBJ2-4|NA|TRBD2
TGTGCCAGCAGCTCTCTAGCGGGGGGACTAGCCAAAAACATTCAGTACTTC
CASSSLAGGLAKNIQYF
>15|TRBV7-2|TRBJ1-2|NA|TRBD1
TGTGCCAGCAGCTCGCGGGACAGGGGTTTTGTTGGCTACACCTTC
CASSSRDRGFVGYTF
>14|TRBV30|TRBJ2-5|NA|NA
TGTGCCTGGAGTGTAAAGCGAGAGCCTGAGACCCAGTACTTC
CAWSVKREPETQYF
>14|TRBV5-8|TRBJ1-3|NA|NA
TGTGCCAGCACCTCCAGGGGCCGTGGAAACACCATATATTTT
CASTSRGRGNTIYF
>13|TRBV29-1|TRBJ1-2|NA|NA
TGCAGCGGTCTGGGCGGGGGACACTATGGCTACACCTTC
CSGLGGGHYGYTF
>15|TRBV11-3|TRBJ2-4|once|TRBD2
TGTGCCAGCAGCTTTCCAGCGGGAGGGTTAAACATTCAGTGCTTC
CASSFPAGGLNIQCF
>13|TRBV5-1|TRBJ2-1|NA|NA
TGCGCCAGCAGCATTCTAGAAAGGAATGAGCAGTTCTTC
CASSILERNEQFF
>15|TRBV7-7|TRBJ2-1|few|TRBD2
TGTGCTGTCTCAGAGGCTAGCGGGAATCTCGCTGAGCAGTTCTTC
CAVSEASGNLAEQFF
>16|TRBV5-8|TRBJ1-2|NA|TRBD1
TGTGCCATCGATAAGAGCCGGGACAGGGGGCTGAGTGGCTACACCTTC
CAIDKSRDRGLSGYTF
>16|TRBV5-1|TRBJ1-2|NA|TRBD1
TGCGCCAGCAGCGAGATGAGCCGGGACAGGGTAGATGGCTACACCTTC
CASSEMSRDRVDGYTF
>17|TRBV7-8|TRBJ2-7|NA|NA
TGTGCCAGCAGCTTAGCGCGAAGGACACCAAGCTCCTACGAGCAGTACTTC
CASSLARRTPSSYEQYF
>13|TRBV5-1|TRBJ2-7|NA|TRBD1
TGCGCCAGCAGTTGGGACAGTACCTACGAGCAGTACTTC
CASSWDSTYEQYF
>15|TRBV7-9|TRBJ2-5|NA|NA
TGTGCCAGCAGCTTAGAAACGGAGTACCAAGAGACCCAGTACTTC
CASSLETEYQETQYF
>14|TRBV6-5|TRBJ2-7|NA|TRBD1
TGTGCCAGCAGTTACGGGACAGGGGGCAACGAGCAGTACTTC
CASSYGTGGNEQYF
>16|TRBV7-9|TRBJ2-3|NA|TRBD2
TGTGCCAGCAGCGCATTAGCGGGGGGGCCCTCAGATACGCAGTATTTT
CASSALAGGPSDTQYF
>18|TRBV18|TRBJ1-1|NA|TRBD1
TGTGCCAGCTCACCCCCGGGACAGGCCCTTCCTTTGGGCACTGAAGCTTTCTTT
CASSPPGQALPLGTEAFF
>13|TRBV27|TRBJ1-5|NA|NA
TGTGCCAGCAGTTTAGAGTGGGGAGCGCCCCAGCATTTT
CASSLEWGAPQHF
>15|TRBV19|TRBJ1-3|NA|NA
TGTGCCAGTAGTCGTGACTCGCTCTCTGGAAACACCATATATTTT
CASSRDSLSGNTIYF